This T cell receptor (beta chain) was obtained from a study of beta chain features in type 1 diabetes. Overall study context: Across every sample, about 110 million sorted cells were examined in total.

In germline, CDR1 is SGDLS, CDR2 YYNGEE. The CDR3 is 16 residues long. The V and J ends lost 0 bases and 0 bases respectively, with 10 bases between them. As every portion of the isolated RNA was reverse transcribed, the sequencing read expressed TCRB transcripts. Clones were read by immunoSEQ multiplex PCR, and TCRdb kept only the in-frame ones, dropping some. This table holds roughly 310,000 clones, more than 9.5% found once. The sequenced sample consisted of naive CD4+ T cells from blood. This clonotype was obtained from a woman in her twenties or thirties in good health. The gene calls are TRBV9 and TRBJ2-1; D possibly corresponds to TRBD2 (5 bases). The CDR3 loop reads CASSVVTGSSYNEQFF. CDR3 in DNA: TGTGCCAGCAGCGTAGTAACGGGAAGCTCCTACAATGAGCAGTTCTTC.